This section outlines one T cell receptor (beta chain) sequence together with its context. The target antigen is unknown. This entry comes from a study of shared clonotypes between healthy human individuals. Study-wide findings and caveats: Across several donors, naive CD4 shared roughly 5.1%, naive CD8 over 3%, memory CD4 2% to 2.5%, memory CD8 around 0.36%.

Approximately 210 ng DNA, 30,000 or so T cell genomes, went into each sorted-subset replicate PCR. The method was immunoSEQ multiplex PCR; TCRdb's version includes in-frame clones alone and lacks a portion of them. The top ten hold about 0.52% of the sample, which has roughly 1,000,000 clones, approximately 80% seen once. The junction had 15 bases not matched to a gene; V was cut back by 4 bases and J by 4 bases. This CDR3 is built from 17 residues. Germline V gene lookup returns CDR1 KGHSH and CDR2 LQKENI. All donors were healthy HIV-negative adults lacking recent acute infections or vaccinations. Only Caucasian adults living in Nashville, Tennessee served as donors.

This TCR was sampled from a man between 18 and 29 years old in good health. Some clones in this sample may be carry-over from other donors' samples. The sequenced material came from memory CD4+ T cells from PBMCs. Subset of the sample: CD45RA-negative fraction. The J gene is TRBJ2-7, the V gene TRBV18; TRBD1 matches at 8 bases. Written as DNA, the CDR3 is TGTGCCAGCTCACAAGTCCCGGGACAGGTTGGCGGGTACGAGCAGTACTTC. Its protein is CASSQVPGQVGGYEQYF.